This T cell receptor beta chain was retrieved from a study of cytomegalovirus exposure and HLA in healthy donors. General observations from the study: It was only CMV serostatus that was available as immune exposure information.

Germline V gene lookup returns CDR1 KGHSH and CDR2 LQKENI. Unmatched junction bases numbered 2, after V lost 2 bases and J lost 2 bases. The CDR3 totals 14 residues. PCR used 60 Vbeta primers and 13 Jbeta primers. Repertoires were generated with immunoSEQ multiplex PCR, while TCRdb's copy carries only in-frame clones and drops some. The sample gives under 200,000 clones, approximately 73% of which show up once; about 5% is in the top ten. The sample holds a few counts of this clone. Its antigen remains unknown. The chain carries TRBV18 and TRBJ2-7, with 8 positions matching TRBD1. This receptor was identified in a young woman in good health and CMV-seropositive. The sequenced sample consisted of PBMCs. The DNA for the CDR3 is TGTGCCAGCTCACCAGAGACAGGGGCCTACGAGCAGTACTTC. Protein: CASSPETGAYEQYF.